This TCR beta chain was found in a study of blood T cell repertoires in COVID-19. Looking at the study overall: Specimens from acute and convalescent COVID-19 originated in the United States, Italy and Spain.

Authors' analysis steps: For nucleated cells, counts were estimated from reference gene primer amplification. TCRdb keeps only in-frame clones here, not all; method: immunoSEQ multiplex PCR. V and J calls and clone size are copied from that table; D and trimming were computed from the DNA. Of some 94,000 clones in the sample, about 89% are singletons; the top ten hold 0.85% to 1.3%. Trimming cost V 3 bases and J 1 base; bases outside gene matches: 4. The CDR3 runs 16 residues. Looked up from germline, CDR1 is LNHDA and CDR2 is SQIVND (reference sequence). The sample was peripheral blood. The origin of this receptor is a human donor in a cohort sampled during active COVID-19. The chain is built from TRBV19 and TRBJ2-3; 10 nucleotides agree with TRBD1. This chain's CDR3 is CASSMAGTGGTDTQYF. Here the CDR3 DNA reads TGTGCCAGTAGTATGGCCGGGACAGGGGGCACAGATACGCAGTATTTT.